The text below deals with one TCR beta chain. The sample belongs to a study of cytomegalovirus exposure and HLA in healthy donors. The trim removed 2 bases at V and 4 bases at J, leaving 7 bases unmatched. The V gene's germline CDR1 is LGHNA and CDR2 YSLEER. The CDR3 length is 15 residues. This PCR relied on a set of 60 Vbeta primers and 13 Jbeta primers. Sequencing used immunoSEQ multiplex PCR; TCRdb keeps in-frame clones, though not all of them. The table shows around 190,000 clones, with about 81% occurring only once. The chain links TRBV4-3 to TRBJ1-2; 7 bases map to TRBD1. Sequenced: PBMCs. The TCR was taken from a man aged 30-40 years in good health and CMV-seropositive. The CDR3 loop is CASSQQIDRAYGYTF. CDR3 bases: TGCGCCAGCAGCCAACAAATCGACAGGGCCTATGGCTACACCTTC.